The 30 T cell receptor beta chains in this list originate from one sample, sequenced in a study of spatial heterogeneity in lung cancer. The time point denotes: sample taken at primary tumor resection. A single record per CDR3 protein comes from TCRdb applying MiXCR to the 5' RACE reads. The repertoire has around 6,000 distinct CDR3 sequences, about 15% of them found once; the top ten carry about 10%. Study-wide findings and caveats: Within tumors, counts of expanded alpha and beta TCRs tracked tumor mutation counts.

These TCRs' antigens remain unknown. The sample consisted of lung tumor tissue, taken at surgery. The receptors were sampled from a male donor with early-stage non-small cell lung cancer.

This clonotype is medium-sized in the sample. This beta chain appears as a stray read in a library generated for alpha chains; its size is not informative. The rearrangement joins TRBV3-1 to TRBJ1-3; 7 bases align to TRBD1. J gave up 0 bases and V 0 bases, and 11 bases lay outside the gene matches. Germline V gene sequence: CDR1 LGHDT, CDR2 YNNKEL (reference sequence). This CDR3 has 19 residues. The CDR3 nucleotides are TGTGCCAGCAGCCAAGATGATGGGGCAGGGGGAACCTCTGGAAACACCATATATTTT. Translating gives CASSQDDGAGGTSGNTIYF.

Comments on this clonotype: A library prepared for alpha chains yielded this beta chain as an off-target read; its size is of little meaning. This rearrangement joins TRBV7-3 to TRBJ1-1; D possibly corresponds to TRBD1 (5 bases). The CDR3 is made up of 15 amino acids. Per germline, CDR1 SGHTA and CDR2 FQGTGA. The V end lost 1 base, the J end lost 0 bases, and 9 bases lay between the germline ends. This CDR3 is CASSLNGGLNTEAFF. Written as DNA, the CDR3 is TGTGCCAGCAGCTTAAACGGGGGATTGAACACTGAAGCTTTCTTT.

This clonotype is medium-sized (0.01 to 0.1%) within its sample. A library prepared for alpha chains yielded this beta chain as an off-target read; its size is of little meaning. Here the CDR3 reads CATLSSREIYNEQFF. Here the CDR3 DNA reads TGTGCCACCCTATCGAGCAGGGAGATCTACAATGAGCAGTTCTTC. The V gene is TRBV5-6, the J gene TRBJ2-1; the D gene could be TRBD1 or TRBD2 (5 bases each). The CDR3 runs to 15 residues. Germline V gives CDR1 SGHDT, CDR2 YYEEEE. V was pared by 9 bases and J by 3 bases, with 19 bases between. Supplemented by reference TRBV5-6 and TRBJ2-1, the full variable domain reads DAGVTQSPTHLIKTRGQQVTLRCSPKSGHDTVSWYQQALGQGPQFIFQYYEEEERQRGNFPDRFSGHQFPNYSSELNVNALLLGDSALYLCATLSSREIYNEQFFGPGTRLTVL.

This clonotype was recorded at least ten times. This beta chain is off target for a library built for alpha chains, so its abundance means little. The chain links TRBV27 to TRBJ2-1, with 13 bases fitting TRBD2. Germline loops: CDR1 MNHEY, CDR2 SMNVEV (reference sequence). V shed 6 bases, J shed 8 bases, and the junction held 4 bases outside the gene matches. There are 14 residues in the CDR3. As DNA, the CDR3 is TGTGCCAGCAGGACTAGCGGGAGGCTTCATGAGCAGTTCTTC. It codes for CASRTSGRLHEQFF.

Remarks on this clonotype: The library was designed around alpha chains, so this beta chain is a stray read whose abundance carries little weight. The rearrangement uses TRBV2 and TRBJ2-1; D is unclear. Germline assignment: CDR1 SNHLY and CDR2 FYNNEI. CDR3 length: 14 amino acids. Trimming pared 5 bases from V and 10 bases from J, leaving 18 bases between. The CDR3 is CASSFSRQVDEQFF. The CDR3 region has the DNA TGTGCCAGCAGTTTTTCTAGGCAGGTCGACGAGCAGTTCTTC. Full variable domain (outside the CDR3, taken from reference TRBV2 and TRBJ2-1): EPEVTQTPSHQVTQMGQEVILRCVPISNHLYFYWYRQILGQKVEFLVSFYNNEISEKSEIFDDQFSVERPDGSNFTLKIRSTKLEDSAMYFCASSFSRQVDEQFFGPGTRLTVL.

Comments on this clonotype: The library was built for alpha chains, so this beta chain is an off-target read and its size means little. CDR3 coding DNA: TGTGCCAGCAGTTATAAGGGGCGGGAAGATACGCAGTATTTT. Its translation is CASSYKGREDTQYF. This chain joins TRBV6-2 or TRBV6-3 and TRBJ2-3; tentatively, D is TRBD2 (6 bases). Germline CDR1 and CDR2: MNHEY and SVGEGT. The CDR3 has 14 residues. V lost 3 bases and J lost 5, with 12 bases in between.

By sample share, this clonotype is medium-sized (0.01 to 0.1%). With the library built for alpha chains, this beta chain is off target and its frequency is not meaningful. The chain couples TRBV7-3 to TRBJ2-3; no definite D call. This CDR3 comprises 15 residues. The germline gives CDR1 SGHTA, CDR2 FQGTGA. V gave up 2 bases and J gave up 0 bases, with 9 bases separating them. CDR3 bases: TGTGCCAGCAGCTTAGGACCATCCAGCACAGATACGCAGTATTTT. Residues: CASSLGPSSTDTQYF.

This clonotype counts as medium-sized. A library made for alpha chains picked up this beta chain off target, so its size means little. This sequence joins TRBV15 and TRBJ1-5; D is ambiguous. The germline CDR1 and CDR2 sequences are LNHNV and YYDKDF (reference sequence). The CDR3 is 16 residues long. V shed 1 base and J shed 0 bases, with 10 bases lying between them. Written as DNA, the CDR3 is TGTGCCACCAGCAGAGCTAGGGCTGATAGCAATCAGCCCCAGCATTTT. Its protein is CATSRARADSNQPQHF.

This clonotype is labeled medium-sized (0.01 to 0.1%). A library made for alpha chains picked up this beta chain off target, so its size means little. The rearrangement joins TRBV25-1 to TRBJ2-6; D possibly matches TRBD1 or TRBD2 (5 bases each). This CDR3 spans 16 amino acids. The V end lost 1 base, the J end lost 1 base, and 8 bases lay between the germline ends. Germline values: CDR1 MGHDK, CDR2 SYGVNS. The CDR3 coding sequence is TGTGCCAGCAGTGAATCGGGACGATCTGGGGCCAACGTCCTGACTTTC. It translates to CASSESGRSGANVLTF.

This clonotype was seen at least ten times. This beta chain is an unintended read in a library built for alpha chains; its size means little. CDR3 in DNA: TGTGCCAGCAGCTTAGTTGTAGCGACTGGATATAATTCACCCCTCCACTTT. Its translation is CASSLVVATGYNSPLHF. J is TRBJ1-6 and V is TRBV7-8; D gene unclear. Germline V lookup: CDR1 SGHVS, CDR2 FQNEAQ. V was pared by 1 base and J by 4 bases, with 14 bases between. CDR3 length: 17 residues.

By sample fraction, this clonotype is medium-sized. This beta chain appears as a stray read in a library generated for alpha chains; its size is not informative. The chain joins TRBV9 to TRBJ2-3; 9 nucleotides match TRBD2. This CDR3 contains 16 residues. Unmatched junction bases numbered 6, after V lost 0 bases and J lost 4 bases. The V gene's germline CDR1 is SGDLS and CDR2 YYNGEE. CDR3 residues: CASSVGSSGSADTQYF. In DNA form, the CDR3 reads TGTGCCAGCAGCGTAGGTAGTAGCGGGAGTGCAGATACGCAGTATTTT.

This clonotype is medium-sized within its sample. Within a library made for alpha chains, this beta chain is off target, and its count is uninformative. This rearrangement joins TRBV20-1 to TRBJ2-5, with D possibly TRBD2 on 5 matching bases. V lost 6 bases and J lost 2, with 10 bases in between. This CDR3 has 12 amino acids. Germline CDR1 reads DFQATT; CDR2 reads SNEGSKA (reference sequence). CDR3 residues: CSAKSGQETQYF. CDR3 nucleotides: TGCAGTGCGAAGTCGGGGCAAGAGACCCAGTACTTC.

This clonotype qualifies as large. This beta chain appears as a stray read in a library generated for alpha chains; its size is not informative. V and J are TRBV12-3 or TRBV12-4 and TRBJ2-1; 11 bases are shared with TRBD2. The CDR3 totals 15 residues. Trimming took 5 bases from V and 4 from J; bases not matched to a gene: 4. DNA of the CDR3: TGTGCCAGCAGTGGGACTAGCGGACCTTACAATGAGCAGTTCTTC. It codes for CASSGTSGPYNEQFF.

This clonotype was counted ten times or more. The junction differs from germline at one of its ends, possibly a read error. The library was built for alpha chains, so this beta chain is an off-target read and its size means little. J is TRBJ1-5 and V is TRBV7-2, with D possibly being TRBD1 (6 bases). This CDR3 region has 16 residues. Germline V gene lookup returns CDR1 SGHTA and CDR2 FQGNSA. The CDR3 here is CVSSLLPGGLNQPQHF. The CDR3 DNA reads TGTGTCAGCAGCCTACTTCCGGGGGGCCTTAATCAGCCCCAGCATTTT.

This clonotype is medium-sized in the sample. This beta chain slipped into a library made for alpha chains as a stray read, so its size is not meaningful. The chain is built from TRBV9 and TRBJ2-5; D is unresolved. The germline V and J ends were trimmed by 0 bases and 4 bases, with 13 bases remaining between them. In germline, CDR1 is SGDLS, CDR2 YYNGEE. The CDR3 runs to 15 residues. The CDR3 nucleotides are TGTGCCAGCAGCGTAGGGGCAGTAGGGCTAGAGACCCAGTACTTC. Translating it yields CASSVGAVGLETQYF.

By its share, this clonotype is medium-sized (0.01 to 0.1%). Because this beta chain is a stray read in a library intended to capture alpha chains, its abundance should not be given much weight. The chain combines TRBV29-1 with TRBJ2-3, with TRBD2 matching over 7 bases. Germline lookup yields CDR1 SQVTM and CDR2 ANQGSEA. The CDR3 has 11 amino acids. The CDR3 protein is CRRERADTQYF. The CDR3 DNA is TGCAGGCGGGAGAGGGCAGATACGCAGTATTTT.

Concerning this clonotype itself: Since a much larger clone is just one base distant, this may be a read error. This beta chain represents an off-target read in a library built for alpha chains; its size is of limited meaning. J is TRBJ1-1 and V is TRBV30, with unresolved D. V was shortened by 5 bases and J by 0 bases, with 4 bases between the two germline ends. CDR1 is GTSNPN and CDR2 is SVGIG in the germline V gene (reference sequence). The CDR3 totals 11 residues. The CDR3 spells CAWSVNTEAFF. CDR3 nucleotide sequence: TGTGCCTGGTCAGTGAACACTGAAGCTTTCTTT.

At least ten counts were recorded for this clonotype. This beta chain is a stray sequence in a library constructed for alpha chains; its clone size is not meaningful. CDR3 residues: CASSLGQGMDIQYF. DNA for the CDR3: TGCGCCAGCAGCTTGGGACAGGGAATGGACATTCAGTACTTC. This sequence joins TRBV5-1 and TRBJ2-4; 7 nucleotides match TRBD1. V trimming: 0 bases; J trimming: 8 bases; junction bases outside the gene matches: 5. From germline, CDR1 is SGHRS and CDR2 YFSETQ. The CDR3 covers 14 residues.

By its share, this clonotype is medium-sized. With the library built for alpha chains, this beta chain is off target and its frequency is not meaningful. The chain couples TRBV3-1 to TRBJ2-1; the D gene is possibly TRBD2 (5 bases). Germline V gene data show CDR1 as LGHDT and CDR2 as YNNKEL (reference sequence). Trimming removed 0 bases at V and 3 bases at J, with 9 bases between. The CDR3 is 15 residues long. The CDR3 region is CASSQDAGNYNEQFF. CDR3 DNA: TGTGCCAGCAGCCAAGATGCGGGCAACTACAATGAGCAGTTCTTC.

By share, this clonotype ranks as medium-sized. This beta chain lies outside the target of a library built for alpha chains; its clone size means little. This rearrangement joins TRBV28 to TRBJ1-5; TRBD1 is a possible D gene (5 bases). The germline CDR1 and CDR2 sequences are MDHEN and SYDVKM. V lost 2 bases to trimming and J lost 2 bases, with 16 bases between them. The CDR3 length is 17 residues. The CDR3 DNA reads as TGTGCCAGCAGTTTAGTAGGCGGGGCAGCGGGCAATCAGCCCCAGCATTTT. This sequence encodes CASSLVGGAAGNQPQHF.

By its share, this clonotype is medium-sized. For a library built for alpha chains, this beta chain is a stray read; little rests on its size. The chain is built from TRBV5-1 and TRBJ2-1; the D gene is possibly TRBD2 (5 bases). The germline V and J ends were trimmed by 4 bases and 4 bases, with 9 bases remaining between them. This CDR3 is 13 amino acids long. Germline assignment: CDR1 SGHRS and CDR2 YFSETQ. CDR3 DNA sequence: TGCGCCAGCAGCATCGGACTTTACAATGAGCAGTTCTTC. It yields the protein CASSIGLYNEQFF.

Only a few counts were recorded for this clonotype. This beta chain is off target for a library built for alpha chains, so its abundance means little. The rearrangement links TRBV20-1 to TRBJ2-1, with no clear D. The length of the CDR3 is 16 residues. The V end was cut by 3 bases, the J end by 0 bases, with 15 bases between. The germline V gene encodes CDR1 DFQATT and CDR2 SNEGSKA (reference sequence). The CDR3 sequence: CSASPLGSYSYNEQFF. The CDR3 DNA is TGCAGTGCTAGTCCTCTGGGCAGCTACTCCTACAATGAGCAGTTCTTC.

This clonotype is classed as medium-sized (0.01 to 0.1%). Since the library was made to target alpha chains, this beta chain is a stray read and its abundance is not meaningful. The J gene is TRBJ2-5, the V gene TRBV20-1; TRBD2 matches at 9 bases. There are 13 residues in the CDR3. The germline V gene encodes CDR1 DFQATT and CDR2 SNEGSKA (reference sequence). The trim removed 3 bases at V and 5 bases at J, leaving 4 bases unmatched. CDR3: CSARRLAGETQYF. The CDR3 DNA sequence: TGCAGTGCTAGGAGGCTAGCGGGGGAGACCCAGTACTTC.

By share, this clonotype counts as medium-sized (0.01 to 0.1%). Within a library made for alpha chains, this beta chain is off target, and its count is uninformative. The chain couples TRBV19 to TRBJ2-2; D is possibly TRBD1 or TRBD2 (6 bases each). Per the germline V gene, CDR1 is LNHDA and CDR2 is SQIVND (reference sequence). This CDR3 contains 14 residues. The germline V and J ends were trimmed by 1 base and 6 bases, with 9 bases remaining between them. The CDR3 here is CASSIVGGSGELFF. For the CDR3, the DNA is TGTGCCAGTAGTATAGTGGGGGGCTCCGGGGAGCTGTTTTTT. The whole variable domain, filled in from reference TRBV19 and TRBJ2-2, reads DGGITQSPKYLFRKEGQNVTLSCEQNLNHDAMYWYRQDPGQGLRLIYYSQIVNDFQKGDIAEGYSVSREKKESFPLTVTSAQKNPTAFYLCASSIVGGSGELFFGEGSRLTVL.

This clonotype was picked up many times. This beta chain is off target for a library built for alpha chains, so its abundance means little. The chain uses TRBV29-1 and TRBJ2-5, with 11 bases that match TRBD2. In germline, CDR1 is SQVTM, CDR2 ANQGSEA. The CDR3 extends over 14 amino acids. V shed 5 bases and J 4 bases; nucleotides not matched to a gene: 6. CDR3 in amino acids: CSVSGTSGIETQYF. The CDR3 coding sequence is TGCAGCGTTTCTGGGACTAGCGGCATAGAGACCCAGTACTTC.

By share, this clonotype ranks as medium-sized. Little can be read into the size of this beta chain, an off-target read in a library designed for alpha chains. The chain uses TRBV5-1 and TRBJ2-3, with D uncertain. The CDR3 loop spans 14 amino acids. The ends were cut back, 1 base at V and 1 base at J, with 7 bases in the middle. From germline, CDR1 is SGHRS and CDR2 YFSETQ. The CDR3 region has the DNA TGCGCCAGCAGCTTGTTACCAGGCACAGATACGCAGTATTTT. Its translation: CASSLLPGTDTQYF.

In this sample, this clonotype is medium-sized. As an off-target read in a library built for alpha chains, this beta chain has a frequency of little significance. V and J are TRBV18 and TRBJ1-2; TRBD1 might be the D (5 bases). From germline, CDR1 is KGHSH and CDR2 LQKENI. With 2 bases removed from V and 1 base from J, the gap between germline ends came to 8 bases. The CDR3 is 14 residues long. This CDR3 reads CASSPGTDNYGYTF. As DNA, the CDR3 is TGTGCCAGCTCACCAGGGACGGATAACTATGGCTACACCTTC.

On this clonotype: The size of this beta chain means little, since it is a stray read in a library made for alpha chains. The CDR3 reads CASSQEGGRGNTIYF. CDR3 DNA: TGTGCCAGCAGTCAGGAAGGGGGCCGGGGAAACACCATATATTTT. The gene calls are TRBV7-2 and TRBJ1-3, with 7 bases lining up with TRBD1. Germline-derived CDR1 and CDR2 are SGHTA and FQGNSA. V lost 6 bases and J lost 4; bases outside the gene matches: 9. The CDR3 has 15 amino acids.

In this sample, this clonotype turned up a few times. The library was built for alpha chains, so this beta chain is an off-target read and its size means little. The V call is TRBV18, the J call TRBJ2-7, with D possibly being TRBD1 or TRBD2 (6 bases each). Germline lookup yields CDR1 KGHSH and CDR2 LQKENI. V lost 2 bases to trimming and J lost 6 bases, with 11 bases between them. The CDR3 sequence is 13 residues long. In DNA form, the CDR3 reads TGTGCCAGCTCACCATCCGGGGGCTTCGAGCAGTACTTC. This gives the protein CASSPSGGFEQYF.

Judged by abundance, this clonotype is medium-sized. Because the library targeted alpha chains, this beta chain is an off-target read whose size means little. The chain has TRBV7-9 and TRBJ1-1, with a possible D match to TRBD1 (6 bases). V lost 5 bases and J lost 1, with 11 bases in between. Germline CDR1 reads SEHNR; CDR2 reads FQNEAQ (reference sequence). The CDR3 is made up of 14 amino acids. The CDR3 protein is CASSAGQTNTEAFF. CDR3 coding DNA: TGTGCCAGCAGCGCGGGACAAACGAACACTGAAGCTTTCTTT.